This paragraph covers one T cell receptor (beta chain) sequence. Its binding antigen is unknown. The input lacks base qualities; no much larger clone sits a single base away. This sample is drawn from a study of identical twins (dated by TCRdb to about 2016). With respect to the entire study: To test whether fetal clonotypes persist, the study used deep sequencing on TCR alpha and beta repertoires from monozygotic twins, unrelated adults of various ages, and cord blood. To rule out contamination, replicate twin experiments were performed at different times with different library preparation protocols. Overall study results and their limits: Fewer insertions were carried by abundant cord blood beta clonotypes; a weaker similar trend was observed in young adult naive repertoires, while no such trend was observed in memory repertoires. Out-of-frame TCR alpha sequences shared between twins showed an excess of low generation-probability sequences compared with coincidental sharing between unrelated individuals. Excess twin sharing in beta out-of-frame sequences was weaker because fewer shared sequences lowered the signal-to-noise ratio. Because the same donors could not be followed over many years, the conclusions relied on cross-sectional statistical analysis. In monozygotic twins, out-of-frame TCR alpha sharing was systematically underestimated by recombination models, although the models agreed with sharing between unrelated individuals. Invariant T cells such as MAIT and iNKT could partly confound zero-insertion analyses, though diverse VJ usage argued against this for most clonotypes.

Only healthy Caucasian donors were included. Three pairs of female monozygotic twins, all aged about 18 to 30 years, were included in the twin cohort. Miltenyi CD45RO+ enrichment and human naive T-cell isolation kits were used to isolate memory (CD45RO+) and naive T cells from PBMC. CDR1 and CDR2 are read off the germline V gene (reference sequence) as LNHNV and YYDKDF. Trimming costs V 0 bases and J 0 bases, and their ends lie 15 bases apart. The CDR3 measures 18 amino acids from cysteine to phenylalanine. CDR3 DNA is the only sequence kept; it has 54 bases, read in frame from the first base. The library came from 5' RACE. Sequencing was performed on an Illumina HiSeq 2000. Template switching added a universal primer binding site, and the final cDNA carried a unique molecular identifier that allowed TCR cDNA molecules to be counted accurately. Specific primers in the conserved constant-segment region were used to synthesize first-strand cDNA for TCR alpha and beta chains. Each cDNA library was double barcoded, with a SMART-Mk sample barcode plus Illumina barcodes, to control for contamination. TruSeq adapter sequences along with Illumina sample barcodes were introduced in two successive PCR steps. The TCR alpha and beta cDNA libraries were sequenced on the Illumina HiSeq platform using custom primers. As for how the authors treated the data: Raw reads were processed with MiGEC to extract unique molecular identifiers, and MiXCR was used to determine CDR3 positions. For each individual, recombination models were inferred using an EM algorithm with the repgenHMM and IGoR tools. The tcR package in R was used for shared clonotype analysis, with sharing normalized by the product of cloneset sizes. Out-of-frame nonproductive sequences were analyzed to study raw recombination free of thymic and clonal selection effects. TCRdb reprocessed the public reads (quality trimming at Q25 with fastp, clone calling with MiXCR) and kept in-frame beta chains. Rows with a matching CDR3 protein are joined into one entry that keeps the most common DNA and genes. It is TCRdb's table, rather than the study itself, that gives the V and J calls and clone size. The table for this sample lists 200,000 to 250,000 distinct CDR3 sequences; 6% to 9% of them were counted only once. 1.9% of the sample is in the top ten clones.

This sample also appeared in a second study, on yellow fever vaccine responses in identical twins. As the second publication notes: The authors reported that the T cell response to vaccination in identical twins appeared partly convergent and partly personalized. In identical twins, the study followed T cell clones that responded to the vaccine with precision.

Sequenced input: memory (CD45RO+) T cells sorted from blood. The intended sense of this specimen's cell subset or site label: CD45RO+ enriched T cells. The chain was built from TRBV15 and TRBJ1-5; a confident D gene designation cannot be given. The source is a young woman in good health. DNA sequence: TGTGCCACCAGCAGAGATCGCGGCAGGAGCGATAGCAATCAGCCCCAGCATTTT. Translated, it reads CATSRDRGRSDSNQPQHF. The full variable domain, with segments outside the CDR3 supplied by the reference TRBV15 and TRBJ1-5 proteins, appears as DAMVIQNPRYQVTQFGKPVTLSCSQTLNHNVMYWYQQKSSQAPKLLFHYYDKDFNNEADTPDNFQSRRPNTSFCFLDIRSPGLGDTAMYLCATSRDRGRSDSNQPQHFGDGTRLSIL.